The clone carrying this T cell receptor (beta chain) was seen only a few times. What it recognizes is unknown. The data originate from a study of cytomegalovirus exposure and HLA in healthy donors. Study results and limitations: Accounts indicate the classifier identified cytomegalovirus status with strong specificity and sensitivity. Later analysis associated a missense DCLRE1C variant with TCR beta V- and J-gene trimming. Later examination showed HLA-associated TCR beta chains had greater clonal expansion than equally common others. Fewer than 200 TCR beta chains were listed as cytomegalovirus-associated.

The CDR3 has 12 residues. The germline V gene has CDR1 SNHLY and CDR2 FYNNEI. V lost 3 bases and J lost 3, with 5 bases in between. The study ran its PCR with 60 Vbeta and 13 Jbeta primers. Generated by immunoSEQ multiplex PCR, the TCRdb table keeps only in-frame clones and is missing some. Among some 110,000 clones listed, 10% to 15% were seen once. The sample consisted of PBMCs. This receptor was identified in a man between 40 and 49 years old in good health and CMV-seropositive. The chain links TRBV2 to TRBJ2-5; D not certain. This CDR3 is CASSELEETQYF. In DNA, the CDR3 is TGTGCCAGCAGTGAGTTAGAAGAGACCCAGTACTTC. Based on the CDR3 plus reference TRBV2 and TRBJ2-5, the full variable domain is EPEVTQTPSHQVTQMGQEVILRCVPISNHLYFYWYRQILGQKVEFLVSFYNNEISEKSEIFDDQFSVERPDGSNFTLKIRSTKLEDSAMYFCASSELEETQYFGPGTRLLVL.